These T cell receptor beta chains were read from a single sample in a study of T cells in Graves' hyperthyroidism and ophthalmopathy. Using its own MiXCR run on the multiplex PCR reads, TCRdb lists one record per CDR3 protein. The profile covers some 490,000 distinct CDR3 sequences, with about 16% appearing a single time and approximately 30% taken by the ten largest. What was sequenced was blood. The receptor source for this set is a woman younger than 45 with Graves' ophthalmopathy. Each CDR3 is given with its conserved first and last residue. D genes are given only for firm matches. Only some rows state a clone size, as once, few, many or a class for expanded clones.

j_call,d_call,clone_size,v_call,cdr3_aa,cdr3_nt
TRBJ2-2,TRBD2,few,TRBV6-1,CASSLGLAEGELFF,TGTGCCAGCAGCTTGGGACTAGCGGAAGGGGAGCTGTTTTTT
TRBJ1-1,-,few,TRBV4-3,CASSQDYGNTEAFF,TGCGCCAGCAGCCAAGATTACGGGAACACTGAAGCTTTCTTT
TRBJ2-7,TRBD2,-,TRBV6-2/TRBV6-3,CASSPGTSGAPYEQYF,TGTGCCAGCAGTCCGGGGACTAGCGGGGCCCCCTACGAGCAGTACTTC
TRBJ1-2,-,many,TRBV9,CASSVEDGNVYTF,TGTGCCAGCAGCGTAGAGGACGGTAACGTCTACACCTTC
TRBJ2-7,-,few,TRBV29-1,CSVEGAAGSGEQYF,TGCAGCGTTGAAGGTGCCGCAGGGTCCGGCGAGCAGTACTTC
TRBJ2-3,TRBD2,few,TRBV7-9,CASNRTSLGDTQYF,TGTGCCAGCAATCGGACTAGCTTGGGAGATACGCAGTATTTT
TRBJ2-2,-,-,TRBV7-8,CASSLEGTSPGELFF,TGTGCCAGCAGCTTAGAAGGCACTAGCCCCGGGGAGCTGTTTTTT
TRBJ1-1,TRBD1,many,TRBV6-1,CASRIGQGLTEAFF,TGTGCCAGCAGAATAGGACAGGGGTTGACTGAAGCTTTCTTT
TRBJ2-5,-,-,TRBV7-8,CASSLDYEETQYF,TGTGCCAGCAGCTTGGACTACGAAGAGACCCAGTACTTC
TRBJ2-3,-,many,TRBV28,CASSFGSADTQYF,TGTGCCAGCAGTTTCGGAAGCGCAGATACGCAGTATTTT
TRBJ1-6,-,many,TRBV28,CASSLEGNSPLHF,TGTGCCAGCAGTTTAGAGGGGAATTCACCCCTCCACTTT
TRBJ1-4,-,few,TRBV3-1,CASSQDRVRLFF,TGTGCCAGCAGCCAAGACAGGGTGCGACTGTTTTTT
TRBJ1-1,-,many,TRBV3-1,CASSQAPGRNTEAFF,TGTGCCAGCAGCCAAGCTCCAGGGAGGAACACTGAAGCTTTCTTT
TRBJ2-7,TRBD1,many,TRBV10-3,CAISESVTDRNEQYF,TGTGCCATCAGTGAGTCAGTGACGGACAGGAACGAGCAGTACTTC
TRBJ2-5,-,many,TRBV11-2,CASSLFQTQETQYF,TGTGCCAGCAGCTTATTCCAGACCCAAGAGACCCAGTACTTC
TRBJ2-7,-,many,TRBV30,CAWSVGGLNEQYF,TGTGCCTGGAGTGTGGGAGGTCTCAACGAGCAGTACTTC
TRBJ2-1,-,few,TRBV29-1,CSVEPGSPQRFF,TGCAGCGTCGAACCGGGGTCCCCACAGAGGTTCTTC
TRBJ2-7,-,-,TRBV27,CASSLSRERNEQYF,TGTGCCAGCAGTTTAAGTCGGGAGAGGAACGAGCAGTACTTC
TRBJ2-7,TRBD2,many,TRBV3-1,CASSQEGNRGLAGASYEQYF,TGTGCCAGCAGCCAAGAGGGGAACAGGGGTTTAGCGGGAGCCAGTTACGAGCAGTACTTC
TRBJ1-1,-,many,TRBV15,CATSRGAMNTEAFF,TGTGCCACCAGCAGAGGAGCGATGAACACTGAAGCTTTCTTT
TRBJ2-4,TRBD2,few,TRBV20-1,CSADGLAGAKNIQYF,TGCAGTGCTGACGGACTAGCAGGGGCCAAAAACATTCAGTACTTC
TRBJ2-5,-,few,TRBV28,CASRGVSRETQYF,TGTGCCAGCAGGGGGGTAAGCCGGGAGACCCAGTACTTC
TRBJ1-1,TRBD1,few,TRBV5-6,CASSNTRGANTEAFF,TGTGCCAGCAGCAATACCAGGGGGGCGAACACTGAAGCTTTCTTT
TRBJ2-7,-,few,TRBV6-2/TRBV6-3,CASSYFGQGKYEQYF,TGTGCCAGCAGTTACTTCGGACAAGGAAAATACGAGCAGTACTTC
TRBJ2-5,TRBD2,many,TRBV28,CASSLYRLAEETQYF,TGTGCCAGCAGTTTATACCGCCTAGCGGAAGAGACCCAGTACTTC
TRBJ1-1,TRBD1,few,TRBV28,CASSLGQAMNTEAFF,TGTGCCAGCAGTTTAGGACAGGCGATGAACACTGAAGCTTTCTTT
TRBJ2-5,-,many,TRBV30,CAWGLETQYF,TGTGCCTGGGGACTAGAGACCCAGTACTTC
TRBJ1-2,-,few,TRBV19,CASSIPGHTLKNYGYTF,TGTGCCAGTAGTATACCGGGACACACTCTAAAGAACTATGGCTACACCTTC
TRBJ2-1,-,many,TRBV24-1,CATSDLRTGITHNEQFF,TGTGCCACCAGTGATTTGCGGACGGGTATTACCCACAATGAGCAGTTCTTC
TRBJ1-1,TRBD1,many,TRBV19,CASSIDRGRNTEAFF,TGTGCCAGTAGTATCGACAGGGGGAGGAACACTGAAGCTTTCTTT
TRBJ2-2,TRBD2,many,TRBV12-3/TRBV12-4,CASSPPLLTLREWVTGELFF,TGTGCCAGCAGTCCCCCCCTTTTAACTTTGCGGGAGTGGGTCACCGGGGAGCTGTTTTTT
TRBJ2-1,-,many,TRBV7-8,CASSPARGQGNEQFF,TGTGCCAGCAGCCCGGCTCGTGGGCAGGGCAATGAGCAGTTCTTC
TRBJ2-7,-,-,TRBV4-1,CASSQNGTGGYEQYF,TGCGCCAGCAGCCAAAATGGAACAGGCGGATACGAGCAGTACTTC
TRBJ2-3,TRBD2,few,TRBV6-1,CASSSPPAGGPNDTQYF,TGTGCCAGCAGTTCCCCCCCCGCGGGAGGGCCGAACGATACGCAGTATTTT
TRBJ2-7,TRBD2,-,TRBV6-1,CASSPKLAGAHEQYF,TGTGCCAGCAGCCCCAAACTAGCGGGAGCCCACGAGCAGTACTTC
TRBJ1-4,-,few,TRBV7-8,CASSLRGGNTMRNEKLFF,TGTGCCAGCAGCTTACGAGGGGGTAACACGATGAGGAATGAAAAACTGTTTTTT
TRBJ1-4,-,once,TRBV28,CASSPSRGIGEKPFF,TGTGCCAGCAGTCCCTCGAGGGGCATAGGAGAAAAACCGTTTTTT
TRBJ2-1,TRBD2,few,TRBV6-1,CASSSFSSGRASDEQFF,TGTGCCAGCAGCTCCTTTTCTAGCGGGAGAGCGTCCGATGAGCAGTTCTTC
TRBJ1-5,TRBD1,-,TRBV19,CASSMGTGGNQPQHF,TGTGCCAGTAGTATGGGGACAGGGGGCAATCAGCCCCAGCATTTT
TRBJ1-1,-,-,TRBV4-1,CASSQTGGAFF,TGCGCCAGCAGCCAGACCGGGGGAGCTTTCTTT
TRBJ1-5,-,many,TRBV5-1,CASSFAGDGGQPQHF,TGCGCCAGCAGCTTCGCGGGGGATGGTGGTCAGCCCCAGCATTTT
TRBJ2-2,-,-,TRBV20-1,CSKGGLNTGELFF,TGCAGCAAGGGGGGGCTGAACACCGGGGAGCTGTTTTTT
TRBJ1-5,-,many,TRBV5-1,CASSLNGGREQPQHF,TGCGCCAGCAGCTTGAATGGGGGGCGCGAACAGCCCCAGCATTTT
TRBJ2-7,TRBD2,many,TRBV6-2/TRBV6-3,CASSYSRASGSQEQYF,TGTGCCAGCAGTTACTCGAGGGCTAGCGGGAGCCAAGAGCAGTACTTC
TRBJ2-2,-,-,TRBV5-6,CASSIRVTGELFF,TGTGCCAGCAGCATCAGGGTTACCGGGGAGCTGTTTTTT
TRBJ2-5,-,-,TRBV27,CASSSDGEETQYF,TGTGCCAGCAGTTCCGACGGGGAAGAGACCCAGTACTTC
TRBJ1-1,-,many,TRBV18,CASSLGGPGTEAFF,TGTGCCAGCTCATTAGGAGGGCCGGGCACTGAAGCTTTCTTT
TRBJ1-1,TRBD1,few,TRBV12-3/TRBV12-4,CASSHGQGGPFF,TGTGCCAGCAGCCACGGACAGGGAGGGCCTTTCTTT
TRBJ2-5,-,few,TRBV19,CASSRGQTLQETQYF,TGTGCCAGTAGCCGGGGACAAACCTTACAAGAGACCCAGTACTTC
TRBJ1-2,-,few,TRBV25-1,CASSEYGGESGYTF,TGTGCCAGCAGTGAATATGGGGGCGAGAGTGGCTACACCTTC
TRBJ2-7,TRBD2,-,TRBV11-2,CASTGLAGEFSYEQYF,TGTGCCAGCACGGGACTAGCGGGAGAGTTTTCCTACGAGCAGTACTTC
TRBJ2-1,-,many,TRBV7-3,CASSRDTFSYNEQFF,TGTGCCAGCAGCCGGGACACCTTCTCCTACAATGAGCAGTTCTTC